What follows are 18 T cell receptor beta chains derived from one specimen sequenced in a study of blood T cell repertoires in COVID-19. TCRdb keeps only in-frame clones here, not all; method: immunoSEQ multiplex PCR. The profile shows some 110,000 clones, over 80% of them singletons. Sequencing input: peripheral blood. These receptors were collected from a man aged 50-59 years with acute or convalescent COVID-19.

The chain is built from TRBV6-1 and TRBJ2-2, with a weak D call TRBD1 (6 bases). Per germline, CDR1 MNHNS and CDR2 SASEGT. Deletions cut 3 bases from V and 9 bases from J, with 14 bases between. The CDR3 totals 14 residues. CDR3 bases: TGTGCCAGCAGTGATAAAGGGGGAGAAAGGGAGCTGTTTTTT. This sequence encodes CASSDKGGERELFF.

CDR3 DNA sequence: TGCAGTGCTCCCCGGGGCTACGAGCAGTACTTC. Its translation: CSAPRGYEQYF. This chain joins TRBV20-1 and TRBJ2-7, with a weak D call TRBD2 (5 bases). V dropped 5 bases and J dropped 3 bases, with 8 bases sitting between them. The CDR3 has 11 residues. Germline CDR1 is DFQATT and CDR2 is SNEGSKA (reference sequence).

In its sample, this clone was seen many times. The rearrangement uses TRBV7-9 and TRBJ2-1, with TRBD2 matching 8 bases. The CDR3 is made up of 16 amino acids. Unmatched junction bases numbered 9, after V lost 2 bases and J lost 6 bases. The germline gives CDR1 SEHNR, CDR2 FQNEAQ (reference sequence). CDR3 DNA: TGTGCCAGCAGCTTATTCCGGGGGGGAGGGCGCAATGAGCAGTTCTTC. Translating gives CASSLFRGGGRNEQFF.

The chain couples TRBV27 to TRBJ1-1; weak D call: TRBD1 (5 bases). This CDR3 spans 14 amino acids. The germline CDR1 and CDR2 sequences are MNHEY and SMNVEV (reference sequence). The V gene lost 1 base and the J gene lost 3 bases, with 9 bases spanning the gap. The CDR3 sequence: CASSLLGGDTEAFF. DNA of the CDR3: TGTGCCAGCAGTTTATTGGGAGGGGACACTGAAGCTTTCTTT.

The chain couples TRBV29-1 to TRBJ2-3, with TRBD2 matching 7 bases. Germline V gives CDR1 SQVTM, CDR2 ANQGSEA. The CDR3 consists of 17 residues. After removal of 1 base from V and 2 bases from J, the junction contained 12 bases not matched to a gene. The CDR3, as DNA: TGCAGCGTTGAAGCTGGTGGGCTAGCGGAGATCACAGATACGCAGTATTTT. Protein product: CSVEAGGLAEITDTQYF.

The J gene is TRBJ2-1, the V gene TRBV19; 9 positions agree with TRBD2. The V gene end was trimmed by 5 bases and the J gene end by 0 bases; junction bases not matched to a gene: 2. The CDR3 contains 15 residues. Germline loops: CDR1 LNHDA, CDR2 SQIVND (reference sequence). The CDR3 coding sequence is TGTGCCAGTAGTCTGCGGGAGGGCTCCTACAATGAGCAGTTCTTC. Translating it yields CASSLREGSYNEQFF.

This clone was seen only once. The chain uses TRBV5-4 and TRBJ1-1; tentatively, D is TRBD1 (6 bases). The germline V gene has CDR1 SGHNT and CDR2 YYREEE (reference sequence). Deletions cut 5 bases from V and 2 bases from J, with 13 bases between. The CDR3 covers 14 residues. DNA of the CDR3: TGTGCCAGCAGACGGGACAAGGTAAACACTGAAGCTTTCTTT. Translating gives CASRRDKVNTEAFF. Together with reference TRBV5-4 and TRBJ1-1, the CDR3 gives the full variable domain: ETGVTQSPTHLIKTRGQQVTLRCSSQSGHNTVSWYQQALGQGPQFIFQYYREEENGRGNFPPRFSGLQFPNYSSELNVNALELDDSALYLCASRRDKVNTEAFFGQGTRLTVV.

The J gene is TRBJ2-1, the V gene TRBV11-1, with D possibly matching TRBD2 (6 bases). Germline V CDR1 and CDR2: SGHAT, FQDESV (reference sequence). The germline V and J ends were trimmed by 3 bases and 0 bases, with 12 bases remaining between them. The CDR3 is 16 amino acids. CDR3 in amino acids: CASSLLAGFSYNEQFF. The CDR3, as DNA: TGTGCCAGCAGCTTGTTGGCGGGGTTCTCCTACAATGAGCAGTTCTTC.

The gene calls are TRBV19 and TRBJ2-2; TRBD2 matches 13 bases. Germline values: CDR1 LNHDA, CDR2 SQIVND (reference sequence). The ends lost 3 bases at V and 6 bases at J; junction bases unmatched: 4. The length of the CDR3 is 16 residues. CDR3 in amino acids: CASSITSGRAAGELFF. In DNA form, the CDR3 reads TGTGCCAGTAGTATTACTAGCGGGAGGGCCGCCGGGGAGCTGTTTTTT.

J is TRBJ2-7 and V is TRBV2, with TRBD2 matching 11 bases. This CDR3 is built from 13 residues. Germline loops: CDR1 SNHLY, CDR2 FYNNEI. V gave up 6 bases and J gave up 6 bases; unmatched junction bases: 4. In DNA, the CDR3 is TGTGCCAGCAGATCGGGACTAGCGGCCGAGCAGTACTTC. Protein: CASRSGLAAEQYF. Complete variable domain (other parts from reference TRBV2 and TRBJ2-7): EPEVTQTPSHQVTQMGQEVILRCVPISNHLYFYWYRQILGQKVEFLVSFYNNEISEKSEIFDDQFSVERPDGSNFTLKIRSTKLEDSAMYFCASRSGLAAEQYFGPGTRLTVT.

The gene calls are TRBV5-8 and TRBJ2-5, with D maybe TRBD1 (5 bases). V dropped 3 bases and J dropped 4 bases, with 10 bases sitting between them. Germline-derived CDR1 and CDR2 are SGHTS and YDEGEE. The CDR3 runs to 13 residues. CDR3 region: CASSSHRIETQYF. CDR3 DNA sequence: TGTGCCAGCAGCTCCCACAGGATAGAGACCCAGTACTTC.

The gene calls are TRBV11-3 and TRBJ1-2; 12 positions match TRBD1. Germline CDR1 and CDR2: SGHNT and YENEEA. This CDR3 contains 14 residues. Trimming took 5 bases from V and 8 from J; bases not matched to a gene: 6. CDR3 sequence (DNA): TGTGCCAGCAGCCAAGGGACAGGGGGCGGGGGCTACACCTTC. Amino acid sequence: CASSQGTGGGGYTF.

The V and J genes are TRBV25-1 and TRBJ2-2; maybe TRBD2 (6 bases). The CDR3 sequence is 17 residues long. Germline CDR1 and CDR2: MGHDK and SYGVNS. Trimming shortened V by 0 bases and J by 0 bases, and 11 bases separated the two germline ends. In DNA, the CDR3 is TGTGCCAGCAGTGAATATTGGCCGGGGGCGAACACCGGGGAGCTGTTTTTT. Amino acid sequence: CASSEYWPGANTGELFF.

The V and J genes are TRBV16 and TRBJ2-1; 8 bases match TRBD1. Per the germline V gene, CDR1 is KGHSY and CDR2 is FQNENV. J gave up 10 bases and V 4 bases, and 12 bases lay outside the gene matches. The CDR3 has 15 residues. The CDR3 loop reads CASSRGQGLVIEQFF. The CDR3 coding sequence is TGTGCCAGCAGCCGAGGACAGGGACTCGTAATAGAGCAGTTCTTC.

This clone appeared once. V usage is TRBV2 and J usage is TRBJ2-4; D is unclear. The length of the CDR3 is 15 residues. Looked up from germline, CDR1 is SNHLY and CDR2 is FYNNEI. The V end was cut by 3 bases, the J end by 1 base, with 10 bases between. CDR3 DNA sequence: TGTGCCAGCAGTGACGACTTTCTGGCCAAAAACATTCAGTACTTC. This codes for CASSDDFLAKNIQYF.

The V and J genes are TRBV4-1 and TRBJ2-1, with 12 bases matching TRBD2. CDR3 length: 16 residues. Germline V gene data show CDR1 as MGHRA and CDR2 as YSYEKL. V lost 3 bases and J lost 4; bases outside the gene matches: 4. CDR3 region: CASSHILAGGYNEQFF. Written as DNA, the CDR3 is TGCGCCAGCAGCCATATACTAGCGGGAGGTTACAATGAGCAGTTCTTC.

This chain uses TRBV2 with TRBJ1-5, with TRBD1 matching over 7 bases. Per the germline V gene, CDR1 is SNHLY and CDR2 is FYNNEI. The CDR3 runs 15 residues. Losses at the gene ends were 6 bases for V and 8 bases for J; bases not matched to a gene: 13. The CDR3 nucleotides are TGTGCCAGCAGCGACGCCACAGGGGACTGGGAGCCCCAGCATTTT. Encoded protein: CASSDATGDWEPQHF.

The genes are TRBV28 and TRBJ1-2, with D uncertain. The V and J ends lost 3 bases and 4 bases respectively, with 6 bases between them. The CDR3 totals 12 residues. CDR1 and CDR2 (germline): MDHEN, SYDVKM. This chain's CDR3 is CASSFFGYGYTF. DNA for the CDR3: TGTGCCAGCAGTTTCTTCGGCTATGGCTACACCTTC.